This T cell receptor (beta chain) stems from a study of T cells in Graves' hyperthyroidism and ophthalmopathy. RNA transcripts provided the source from which TCR beta CDR3 regions were amplified. The HTBI primer set served for first-round RT-PCR of the TCR CDR3. TCRdb analysed the multiplex PCR reads with MiXCR anew, one entry per CDR3 protein. Here the sample spans hundreds of thousands of distinct CDR3 sequences, about 19% being singletons. In germline, CDR1 is SEHNR, CDR2 FQNEAQ (reference sequence). The CDR3 contains 15 residues. Trimming stripped 7 bases from V and 2 bases from J, with 16 bases between. Turning to this clonotype: No antigen is known for it.

Study-level findings and limits: Through a model of 13 V-J features, ophthalmopathy was separated from stable hyperthyroidism.

Input material: blood. The chain combines TRBV7-9 with TRBJ2-3; D is uncertain. This clonotype was obtained from a man over 45 with Graves' ophthalmopathy. This CDR3 reads CASTLTGRTTDTQYF. The CDR3 DNA sequence: TGTGCCAGCACCCTGACTGGTAGAACCACAGATACGCAGTATTTT. Full variable domain (missing parts from reference TRBV7-9 and TRBJ2-3): DTGVSQNPRHKITKRGQNVTFRCDPISEHNRLYWYRQTLGQGPEFLTYFQNEAQLEKSRLLSDRFSAERPKGSFSTLEIQRTEQGDSAMYLCASTLTGRTTDTQYFGPGTRLTVL.